These 21 T cell receptor beta chains were all obtained from the same sample, sequenced in a study of beta chain features in type 1 diabetes (dated by TCRdb to 2016 to 2019). The library was made by the immunoSEQ multiplex PCR assay. All of the isolated RNA was reverse transcribed with the High Capacity cDNA Reverse Transcription Kit, so expressed TCRB transcripts were sequenced. Entries here come from immuneACCESS through TCRdb and include only in-frame sequences with V and J called. Some clones fail to appear in such tables; in the studies checked, an unresolved V gene covers under half of the shortfall, and the cause of the remainder is unknown. A total of 200,000 to 250,000 clones appear in this sample, around a quarter of them only once. Jointly, the top ten make up 4% of the sample. Sequenced sample: central memory CD4+ T cells from blood. These receptors all come from a man between 25 and 39 years old in good health.

The rearrangement joins TRBV29-1 to TRBJ2-1; D perhaps matches TRBD2 (5 bases). The CDR3 length is 10 residues. Between the trimmed V and J ends, which lost 2 bases and 13 bases, there was a span of 9 bases. The germline V gene has CDR1 SQVTM and CDR2 ANQGSEA. As DNA, the CDR3 is TGCAGCGTTGAAAGGGAGTATCAGTTCTTC. Amino acid sequence: CSVEREYQFF.

This chain links TRBV19 with TRBJ2-3, with D unresolved. CDR1 is LNHDA, CDR2 SQIVND, per germline (reference sequence). CDR3 length: 13 amino acids. Trimming took off 4 bases at V and 4 bases at J, with 9 bases between the two ends. This CDR3 is CASSTPKADTQYF. DNA for the CDR3: TGTGCCAGTAGTACCCCGAAGGCAGATACGCAGTATTTT.

This clone was counted ten times or more. CDR3 region: CASSGSGWTDTQYF. As DNA, the CDR3 is TGTGCCAGCAGCGGTAGCGGGTGGACAGATACGCAGTATTTT. The J gene is TRBJ2-3, the V gene TRBV7-2; 7 bases are a match to TRBD2. CDR1 is SGHTA and CDR2 is FQGNSA in the germline V gene. The junction had 5 bases not matched to a gene; V was cut back by 5 bases and J by 3 bases. This CDR3 has 14 residues.

The CDR3 loop is CASSNGQNYGYTF. In DNA, the CDR3 is TGTGCCAGCAGTAACGGACAGAACTATGGCTACACCTTC. The chain is built from TRBV6-6 and TRBJ1-2; the D gene is possibly TRBD1 (6 bases). Looked up from germline, CDR1 is MNHNY and CDR2 is SVGAGI (reference sequence). This CDR3 is built from 13 residues. V dropped 5 bases and J dropped 2 bases, with 9 bases sitting between them.

The V gene is TRBV28, the J gene TRBJ2-1; 12 bases map to TRBD2. V shed 6 bases, J shed 6 bases, and the junction held 6 bases outside the gene matches. The CDR3 is made up of 15 amino acids. Germline loops: CDR1 MDHEN, CDR2 SYDVKM. The CDR3 is CASSSLAGGLNEQFF. CDR3 sequence (DNA): TGTGCCAGCAGCTCCCTAGCGGGAGGGCTCAATGAGCAGTTCTTC.

This clone was detected a few times. Other DNA variants within this sample encode the same CDR3. CDR3 sequence (DNA): TGTGCCAGCAGCCCCCGGACAGGGGAGGGGCAGCCCCAGCATTTT. Its translation is CASSPRTGEGQPQHF. The chain combines TRBV7-2 with TRBJ1-5; 9 nucleotides match TRBD1. Germline CDR1 SGHTA, CDR2 FQGNSA. The trim removed 5 bases at V and 7 bases at J, leaving 9 bases unmatched. There are 15 residues in the CDR3. Combining the CDR3 with reference TRBV7-2 and TRBJ1-5 gives the whole variable domain GAGVSQSPSNKVTEKGKDVELRCDPISGHTALYWYRQSLGQGLEFLIYFQGNSAPDKSGLPSDRFSAERTGGSVSTLTIQRTQQEDSAVYLCASSPRTGEGQPQHFGDGTRLSIL.

The chain couples TRBV11-2 to TRBJ2-1; a weak D match, TRBD2 (6 bases). Trimming pared 7 bases from V and 3 bases from J, leaving 16 bases between. The CDR3 contains 15 residues. CDR1 is SGHAT and CDR2 is FQNNGV in the germline V gene. CDR3 sequence: CASKDGGASYNEQFF. CDR3 sequence (DNA): TGTGCCAGCAAAGATGGCGGGGCGAGCTACAATGAGCAGTTCTTC.

The chain uses TRBV4-2 and TRBJ2-1; 9 nucleotides line up with TRBD2. Trimming removed 1 base from V and 0 bases from J; junction bases left unmatched: 10. Germline CDR1 reads LGHNA; CDR2 reads YNFKEQ. This CDR3 is built from 19 residues. CDR3 nucleotides: TGTGCCAGCAGCCAAGTCTGGGCTAGCGGGACCTTCTCCTACAATGAGCAGTTCTTC. Amino acid sequence: CASSQVWASGTFSYNEQFF.

The chain employs TRBV19 and TRBJ1-5, with D perhaps matching TRBD1 (6 bases). In germline, CDR1 is LNHDA, CDR2 SQIVND (reference sequence). V lost 4 bases, J lost 8 bases, and 15 bases lay in between. The length of the CDR3 is 14 residues. This CDR3 reads CASSKAGVREPQHF. The CDR3 coding sequence is TGTGCCAGTAGTAAAGCAGGGGTGCGCGAGCCCCAGCATTTT.

This clone showed up just a few times. The same CDR3 arises from other DNA sequences in this sample as well. This chain connects TRBV4-3 to TRBJ2-7; TRBD1 aligns across 8 bases. V lost 0 bases to trimming and J lost 9 bases; unmatched junction nucleotides: 7. CDR1 LGHNA and CDR2 YSLEER come from the germline V gene. The CDR3 has 14 residues. Written as DNA, the CDR3 is TGCGCCAGCAGCCAAGATACAGGGGGGTTGGTGCAGTACTTC. This translates into CASSQDTGGLVQYF.

This chain connects TRBV23-1 to TRBJ2-7; D uncertain. TRBV23-1 is an open reading frame whose function is uncertain. The V end was cut by 0 bases, the J end by 2 bases, with 14 bases between. The CDR3 has 16 residues. CDR3 loop: CASSQSPRTAAYEQYF. Here the CDR3 DNA reads TGCGCCAGCAGTCAATCACCCCGGACGGCGGCCTACGAGCAGTACTTC.

The chain employs TRBV10-1 and TRBJ2-7, with 8 bases fitting TRBD2. The V segment lost 6 bases and the J segment 6 bases; nucleotides outside the gene matches: 4. Germline CDR1 WNHNN, CDR2 SYGVQD (reference sequence). The length of the CDR3 is 12 residues. This CDR3 is CASRRTSCEQYF. CDR3 bases: TGCGCCAGCAGACGGACTAGCTGCGAGCAGTACTTC.

This clone was observed many times. The chain couples TRBV10-3 to TRBJ2-1; D call uncertain. Germline V gene data show CDR1 as ENHRY and CDR2 as SYGVKD. The CDR3 contains 13 residues. V dropped 7 bases and J dropped 8 bases, with 15 bases sitting between them. The CDR3 coding sequence is TGTGCCATCATCCTAAGGGCGGTAGATGAGCAGTTCTTC. This gives the protein CAIILRAVDEQFF.

The chain links TRBV5-1 to TRBJ2-7; possibly TRBD2 for D (5 bases). The V gene's germline CDR1 is SGHRS and CDR2 YFSETQ. This CDR3 is built from 16 residues. V shed 1 base and J shed 1 base, with 15 bases lying between them. The CDR3, as DNA: TGCGCCAGCAGCTTGCCCCAAAGCGGACTTTCCTACGAGCAGTACTTC. This sequence encodes CASSLPQSGLSYEQYF.

The chain joins TRBV7-2 to TRBJ2-1, with 7 bases aligning to TRBD2. CDR3 length equals 16 residues. Trimming cost V 5 bases and J 7 bases; bases outside gene matches: 14. Germline loops: CDR1 SGHTA, CDR2 FQGNSA. CDR3 loop: CASSDIASTSQNEQFF. The CDR3 nucleotides read TGTGCCAGCAGCGATATTGCCTCGACTAGCCAGAATGAGCAGTTCTTC.

J is TRBJ2-7 and V is TRBV7-9, with TRBD1 matching 7 bases. This CDR3 is built from 14 residues. Germline V gives CDR1 SEHNR, CDR2 FQNEAQ (reference sequence). After removal of 5 bases from V and 1 base from J, the junction contained 5 bases not matched to a gene. CDR3 DNA: TGTGCCAGCAGCAAAACGGACAGGTCCTACGAGCAGTACTTC. Translated: CASSKTDRSYEQYF. The variable domain in full, completed from reference TRBV7-9 and TRBJ2-7, reads DTGVSQNPRHKITKRGQNVTFRCDPISEHNRLYWYRQTLGQGPEFLTYFQNEAQLEKSRLLSDRFSAERPKGSFSTLEIQRTEQGDSAMYLCASSKTDRSYEQYFGPGTRLTVT.

This rearrangement joins TRBV6-6 to TRBJ1-1, with D perhaps matching TRBD1 (5 bases). This CDR3 has 14 residues. Per germline, CDR1 MNHNY and CDR2 SVGAGI (reference sequence). Trimming removed 5 bases at V and 5 bases at J, with 15 bases between. CDR3 loop: CASSKQERRTEAFF. CDR3 DNA sequence: TGTGCCAGCAGTAAACAGGAAAGGAGAACTGAAGCTTTCTTT.

This chain connects TRBV5-1 to TRBJ2-2, with 8 bases fitting TRBD1. The CDR3 covers 15 residues. V lost 2 bases, J lost 1 base, and 1 base stayed unmatched. The germline gives CDR1 SGHRS, CDR2 YFSETQ. The CDR3 spells CASSFGQGNTGELFF. CDR3 in DNA: TGCGCCAGCAGCTTCGGACAGGGGAACACCGGGGAGCTGTTTTTT. Filled out from reference TRBV5-1 and TRBJ2-2, the complete variable domain reads KAGVTQTPRYLIKTRGQQVTLSCSPISGHRSVSWYQQTPGQGLQFLFEYFSETQRNKGNFPGRFSGRQFSNSRSEMNVSTLELGDSALYLCASSFGQGNTGELFFGEGSRLTVL.

This clone turned up a few times. This chain links TRBV29-1 with TRBJ2-7, with 12 bases matching TRBD2. Germline CDR1 and CDR2: SQVTM and ANQGSEA. V shed 5 bases, J shed 5 bases, and the junction held 4 bases outside the gene matches. This CDR3 spans 13 amino acids. CDR3 in DNA: TGCAGCGTTCTAGCGGGAGGGCCGCACGAGCAGTACTTC. This gives the protein CSVLAGGPHEQYF.

The rearrangement uses TRBV29-1 and TRBJ1-1; the match to TRBD1 covers 7 bases. Germline V gene lookup returns CDR1 SQVTM and CDR2 ANQGSEA. This CDR3 is built from 14 residues. Germline trimming cut 7 bases from V and 0 bases from J; bases unmatched to any gene: 8. CDR3 DNA: TGCAGCGCGGGAACGACAGGGATGAACACTGAAGCTTTCTTT. Protein: CSAGTTGMNTEAFF.

V and J are TRBV7-8 and TRBJ1-5; no clear D gene. CDR1 is SGHVS and CDR2 is FQNEAQ in the germline V gene. V was clipped by 0 bases and J by 4 bases, with 7 bases between them. The CDR3 loop spans 14 amino acids. As DNA, the CDR3 is TGTGCCAGCAGCTTAGCCGATGAGAATCAGCCCCAGCATTTT. Its protein product is CASSLADENQPQHF.